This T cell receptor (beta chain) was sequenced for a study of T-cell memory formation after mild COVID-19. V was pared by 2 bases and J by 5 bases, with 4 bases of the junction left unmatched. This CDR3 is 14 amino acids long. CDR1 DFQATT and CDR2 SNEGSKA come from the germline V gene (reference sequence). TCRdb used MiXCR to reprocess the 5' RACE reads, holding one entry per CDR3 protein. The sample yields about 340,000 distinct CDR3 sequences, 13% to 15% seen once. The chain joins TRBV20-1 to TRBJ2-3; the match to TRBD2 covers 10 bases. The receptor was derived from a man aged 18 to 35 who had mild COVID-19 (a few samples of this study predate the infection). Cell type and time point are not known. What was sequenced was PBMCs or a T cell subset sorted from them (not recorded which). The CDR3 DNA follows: TGCAGTGCTAGACTAGCGGGGGTCATAGATACGCAGTATTTT. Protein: CSARLAGVIDTQYF.